This T cell receptor (beta chain) is drawn from a study of blood T cell repertoires in COVID-19. Study as a whole: Both acute and convalescent COVID-19 samples were obtained from the United States, Italy and Spain. T cells, B-cell-depleted T cells, or PBMCs supplied cDNA or gDNA.

Only one count was recorded for this clone. Clones were sequenced by immunoSEQ multiplex PCR, and TCRdb holds only the in-frame ones, with some missing. The table includes 250,000 to 300,000 clones, 88% detected once. The study drew participants aged about 18 to 89 years from some 24 US areas. Sequenced material: PBMCs or T cells enriched from blood (not recorded which). This TCR was recovered from a woman aged 30 to 39 who had recovered from COVID-19.

The CDR3, as DNA: TGTGCCAGCAGCCTTAGCTCCTACGAGCAGTACTTC. Amino acid sequence: CASSLSSYEQYF. The chain recombines TRBV11-2 with TRBJ2-7; D ambiguous. This CDR3 contains 12 residues. The V end lost 5 bases, the J end lost 0 bases, and 5 bases lay between the germline ends. The V gene's germline CDR1 is SGHAT and CDR2 FQNNGV.